Below are 19 T cell receptor beta chains sequenced from a single sample in a study of T cell responses to AZD1222 COVID-19 vaccine. Clones were sequenced by immunoSEQ multiplex PCR, and TCRdb holds only the in-frame ones, with some missing. Here the sample spans some 250,000 clones, approximately 94% being singletons. The sample in question was peripheral blood, obtained 28 days after the second AZD1222 dose. These receptors were collected from an adult who received the AZD1222 COVID-19 vaccine.

The chain uses TRBV6-6 and TRBJ1-4; D remains ambiguous. The CDR3 has 15 residues. Germline assignment: CDR1 MNHNY and CDR2 SVGAGI (reference sequence). V was clipped by 0 bases and J by 6 bases, with 11 bases between them. This CDR3 reads CASSYSPAVDEKLFF. The DNA of the CDR3 is TGTGCCAGCAGTTACTCCCCGGCGGTTGATGAAAAACTGTTTTTT.

Here the CDR3 DNA reads TGTGCCACCAGTGACTCTAGGTTAGGGGACACTGAAGCTTTCTTT. Translating it yields CATSDSRLGDTEAFF. The V and J genes are TRBV24-1 and TRBJ1-1; possibly TRBD1 for D (5 bases). The CDR3 covers 15 residues. Germline CDR1 reads KGHDR; CDR2 reads SFDVKD. Trimming pared 4 bases from V and 3 bases from J, leaving 14 bases between.

The chain uses TRBV3-1 (or the pseudogene TRBV3-2) and TRBJ2-4, with D possibly TRBD1 on 5 matching bases. The V end lost 1 base, the J end lost 2 bases, and 12 bases lay between the germline ends. Germline lookup yields CDR1 LGHDT and CDR2 YNNKEL (reference sequence). CDR3 size: 16 residues. CDR3 bases: TGTGCCAGCAGCCAAGGGGCGGACACCACCAAAAACATTCAGTACTTC. This translates into CASSQGADTTKNIQYF.

V gene TRBV7-8 combines with J gene TRBJ1-5; no reliable D call. Germline values: CDR1 SGHVS, CDR2 FQNEAQ. Trimming removed 5 bases from V and 5 bases from J, with 7 bases in between. The CDR3 runs to 12 residues. CDR3 protein: CASSPSYQPQHF. CDR3 nucleotides: TGTGCCAGCAGCCCAAGCTATCAGCCCCAGCATTTT.

The DNA of the CDR3 is TGCGCCAGCAGCTTGGTCGGGGCTGGAACTGAAGCTTTCTTT. Its translation is CASSLVGAGTEAFF. The genes are TRBV5-1 and TRBJ1-1; a weak D match, TRBD1 (5 bases). This CDR3 has 14 amino acids. Germline V gene data show CDR1 as SGHRS and CDR2 as YFSETQ. The ends were cut back, 0 bases at V and 5 bases at J, with 11 bases in the middle.

The rearrangement uses TRBV27 and TRBJ2-7; 9 bases are a match to TRBD2. The length of the CDR3 is 15 residues. The germline V gene has CDR1 MNHEY and CDR2 SMNVEV (reference sequence). With V trimmed by 0 bases and J by 2 bases, 2 bases remained unmatched. CDR3 coding DNA: TGTGCCAGCAGTTTATCGACTAGCGGTACCTACGAGCAGTACTTC. Protein: CASSLSTSGTYEQYF.

The gene calls are TRBV9 and TRBJ1-4, with D possibly TRBD1 on 6 matching bases. CDR1 is SGDLS and CDR2 is YYNGEE in the germline V gene. The CDR3 length is 15 residues. Deletions cut 6 bases from V and 4 bases from J, with 16 bases between. The CDR3 DNA follows: TGTGCCAGCACCGCGACAGGCCGGGGTAATGAAAAACTGTTTTTT. Translation gives CASTATGRGNEKLFF.

With regard to this clone: The sample has other DNA sequences that encode this CDR3 too. The gene calls are TRBV28 and TRBJ2-7; D remains unclear. This CDR3 is built from 11 residues. The germline CDR1 and CDR2 sequences are MDHEN and SYDVKM. V lost 3 bases and J lost 4, with 4 bases in between. In DNA form, the CDR3 reads TGTGCCAGCAGTTTGGGTTACGAGCAGTACTTC. Protein sequence: CASSLGYEQYF.

This sequence joins TRBV5-4 and TRBJ2-1; D remains ambiguous. The germline V and J ends were trimmed by 0 bases and 9 bases, with 4 bases remaining between them. The V gene's germline CDR1 is SGHNT and CDR2 YYREEE (reference sequence). The CDR3 runs to 11 residues. CDR3 sequence (DNA): TGTGCCAGCAGCTTGGGTGTTGAGCAGTTCTTC. This codes for CASSLGVEQFF.

The genes are TRBV6-5 and TRBJ2-4; a weak D match, TRBD1 (5 bases). Germline values: CDR1 MNHEY, CDR2 SVGAGI. V was trimmed by 2 bases and J by 7 bases, leaving 9 bases between them. This CDR3 is 13 amino acids long. As DNA, the CDR3 is TGTGCCAGCAGTTACGGGGCAGAGAACATTCAGTACTTC. Translated, it gives CASSYGAENIQYF.

Concerning this clone: Other DNA sequences in this sample translate to the same CDR3. V usage is TRBV7-9 and J usage is TRBJ1-1; D unresolved. Deletions cut 5 bases from V and 1 base from J, with 8 bases between. The germline CDR1 and CDR2 sequences are SEHNR and FQNEAQ (reference sequence). The CDR3 extends over 13 amino acids. The CDR3 nucleotides are TGTGCCAGCAGCCCGGAGGGGAACACTGAAGCTTTCTTT. It specifies CASSPEGNTEAFF.

The chain carries TRBV28 and TRBJ1-5; D is perhaps TRBD1 (6 bases). This CDR3 comprises 15 residues. V lost 6 bases, J lost 1 base, and 13 bases lay in between. The germline CDR1 and CDR2 sequences are MDHEN and SYDVKM. CDR3 in amino acids: CASSPGGASNQPQHF. CDR3 coding DNA: TGTGCCAGCAGCCCGGGGGGGGCGAGCAATCAGCCCCAGCATTTT.

V is TRBV7-9 and J is TRBJ1-2; the D gene is possibly TRBD1 (5 bases). This CDR3 is 15 amino acids long. Trimming took off 1 base at V and 4 bases at J, with 13 bases between the two ends. The germline V gene has CDR1 SEHNR and CDR2 FQNEAQ (reference sequence). In nucleotides, the CDR3 is TGTGCCAGCAGCTTAGAGGAAGGGGTAATCTATGGCTACACCTTC. It encodes CASSLEEGVIYGYTF.

This chain uses TRBV11-1 with TRBJ2-7; D is unresolved. Trimming took 5 bases from V and 12 from J, leaving 17 bases between them. Germline CDR1 and CDR2: SGHAT and FQDESV (reference sequence). The CDR3 runs to 12 residues. This CDR3 reads CASSTRRGDRYF. As DNA, the CDR3 is TGTGCCAGCAGCACCCGTAGAGGCGATCGGTACTTC.

The chain couples TRBV5-1 to TRBJ2-4; 8 bases match TRBD2. V was clipped by 7 bases and J by 4 bases; unmatched bases: 10. The CDR3 has 15 residues. Germline V lookup: CDR1 SGHRS, CDR2 YFSETQ. CDR3: CASRLTGGLKNIQYF. The CDR3 bases are TGCGCCAGCCGCCTGACGGGGGGGTTAAAAAACATTCAGTACTTC.

CDR3 residues: CASSLSQGAGGYTF. Written as DNA, the CDR3 is TGCGCCAGCAGCCTCTCCCAGGGGGCTGGTGGCTACACCTTC. J is TRBJ1-2 and V is TRBV4-3; 8 nucleotides match TRBD1. J was trimmed by 7 bases and V by 4 bases; bases with no gene match: 8. Germline V lookup: CDR1 LGHNA, CDR2 YSLEER. The CDR3 is 14 residues long.

This clone was observed a single time. This sequence joins TRBV18 and TRBJ2-7; 7 nucleotides align to TRBD1. Looked up from germline, CDR1 is KGHSH and CDR2 is LQKENI. The CDR3 consists of 14 residues. J was trimmed by 0 bases and V by 3 bases; bases with no gene match: 2. The DNA of the CDR3 is TGTGCCAGCTCACCGGACAGGAACTCCTACGAGCAGTACTTC. Translating gives CASSPDRNSYEQYF.

As DNA, the CDR3 is TGCGCCAGCAGCCAAGCCTTGGCCGGTAACTATGGCTACACCTTC. It is translated as CASSQALAGNYGYTF. The V gene is TRBV4-1, the J gene TRBJ1-2; D is uncertain. CDR3 length: 15 amino acids. Looked up from germline, CDR1 is MGHRA and CDR2 is YSYEKL. V was pared by 1 base and J by 1 base, with 10 bases between.

The V and J genes are TRBV6-5 and TRBJ2-5; 10 nucleotides match TRBD2. The germline CDR1 and CDR2 sequences are MNHEY and SVGAGI. The CDR3 consists of 14 residues. V dropped 5 bases and J dropped 4; count of bases not matched to a gene: 4. The CDR3 loop reads CASSPLAGVETQYF. The CDR3 bases are TGTGCCAGCAGTCCCCTAGCGGGGGTAGAGACCCAGTACTTC.